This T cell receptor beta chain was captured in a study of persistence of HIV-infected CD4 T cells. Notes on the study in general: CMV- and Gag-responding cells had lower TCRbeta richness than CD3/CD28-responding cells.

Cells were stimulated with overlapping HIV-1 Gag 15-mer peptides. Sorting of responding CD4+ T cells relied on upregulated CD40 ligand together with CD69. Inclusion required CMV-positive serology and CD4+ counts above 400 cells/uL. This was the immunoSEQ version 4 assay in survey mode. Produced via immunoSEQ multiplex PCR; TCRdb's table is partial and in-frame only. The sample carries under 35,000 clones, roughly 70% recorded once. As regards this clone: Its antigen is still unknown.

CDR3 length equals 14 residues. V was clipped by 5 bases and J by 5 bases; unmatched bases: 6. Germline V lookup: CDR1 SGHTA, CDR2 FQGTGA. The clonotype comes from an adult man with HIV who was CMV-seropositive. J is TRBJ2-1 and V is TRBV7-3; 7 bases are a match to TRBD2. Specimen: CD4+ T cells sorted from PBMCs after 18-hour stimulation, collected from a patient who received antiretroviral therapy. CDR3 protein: CASSQGLADNEQFF. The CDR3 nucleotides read TGTGCCAGCAGCCAAGGGCTAGCGGACAATGAGCAGTTCTTC. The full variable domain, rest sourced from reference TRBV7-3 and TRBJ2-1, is GAGVSQTPSNKVTEKGKYVELRCDPISGHTALYWYRQSLGQGPEFLIYFQGTGAADDSGLPNDRFFAVRPEGSVSTLKIQRTERGDSAVYLCASSQGLADNEQFFGPGTRLTVL.